The rows below give T cell receptor beta chains drawn from one sample of a study of T cells in localized non-small cell lung cancer. Only in-frame clones appear in the TCRdb table, and some are missing; sequencing was by immunoSEQ multiplex PCR. The table has roughly 86,000 clones, 84% seen once. This specimen consisted of peripheral blood, obtained before any cancer treatment. These receptors all stem from a man between 40 and 70 years old with stage I lung adenocarcinoma. Both conserved end residues are part of each CDR3. A D gene is named only where the DNA matches it firmly. Not every row has a clone size; where given, it reads once, few, many or a size class.

D: .; size: .; V: TRBV5-1; J: TRBJ1-1; CDR3: CASSLGDSSNTEAFF; DNA: TGCGCCAGCAGCTTGGGTGACAGCTCGAACACTGAAGCTTTCTTT
D: .; size: .; V: TRBV19; J: TRBJ2-6; CDR3: CASSRGWGRGRSGANVLTF; DNA: TGTGCCAGTAGCAGGGGTTGGGGCAGGGGAAGGTCTGGGGCCAACGTCCTGACTTTC
D: .; size: .; V: TRBV7-2; J: TRBJ1-2; CDR3: CASSSSTGPGYGYTF; DNA: TGTGCCAGCAGCTCGTCCACAGGGCCCGGCTATGGCTACACCTTC
D: .; size: .; V: TRBV9; J: TRBJ2-5; CDR3: CASSGPPGLEETQYF; DNA: TGTGCCAGCAGCGGCCCCCCGGGGCTGGAAGAGACCCAGTACTTC
D: .; size: .; V: TRBV20-1; J: TRBJ1-1; CDR3: CSASGGNEAFF; DNA: TGCAGTGCTAGTGGGGGGAATGAAGCTTTCTTT
D: TRBD1; size: .; V: TRBV9; J: TRBJ1-6; CDR3: CASSVGQGPSPLHF; DNA: TGTGCCAGCAGCGTAGGACAGGGTCCTTCACCCCTCCACTTT
D: TRBD2; size: .; V: TRBV5-1; J: TRBJ2-3; CDR3: CASSSPSGGTDTQYF; DNA: TGCGCCAGCAGCTCCCCTAGCGGTGGGACAGATACGCAGTATTTT
D: .; size: .; V: TRBV25-1; J: TRBJ1-4; CDR3: CASSVPVATNEKLFF; DNA: TGTGCCAGCAGTGTACCGGTTGCAACTAATGAAAAACTGTTTTTT
D: TRBD1; size: .; V: TRBV6-5; J: TRBJ1-3; CDR3: CASSWDRANTIYF; DNA: TGTGCCAGCAGTTGGGACAGGGCGAACACCATATATTTT
D: .; size: medium-sized; V: TRBV6-5; J: TRBJ2-3; CDR3: CASSSPSTNTQYF; DNA: TGTGCCAGCAGTTCCCCTTCCACCAATACGCAGTATTTT
D: .; size: .; V: TRBV30; J: TRBJ2-3; CDR3: CAWTLGGFSTDTQYF; DNA: TGTGCCTGGACCCTCGGAGGATTCAGCACAGATACGCAGTATTTT
D: .; size: once; V: TRBV19; J: TRBJ1-4; CDR3: CASSIAPGAFATNEKLFF; DNA: TGTGCCAGTAGTATAGCGCCAGGGGCCTTTGCAACTAATGAAAAACTGTTTTTT
D: TRBD1; size: .; V: TRBV6-6; J: TRBJ2-7; CDR3: CASSYSRDREYEQYF; DNA: TGTGCCAGCAGTTACTCTCGGGACAGGGAGTACGAGCAGTACTTC
D: .; size: .; V: TRBV30; J: TRBJ2-5; CDR3: CAWSVLRRGETQYF; DNA: TGTGCCTGGAGTGTACTTCGAAGGGGGGAGACCCAGTACTTC
D: .; size: .; V: TRBV29-1; J: TRBJ2-2; CDR3: CSVGVYQNTGELFF; DNA: TGCAGCGTCGGGGTCTACCAGAACACCGGGGAGCTGTTTTTT
D: .; size: .; V: TRBV6-5; J: TRBJ1-2; CDR3: CASTPGRQSGYTF; DNA: TGTGCCAGCACCCCGGGCCGCCAGAGCGGCTACACCTTC
D: .; size: .; V: TRBV5-6; J: TRBJ1-6; CDR3: CASRRSSYNSPLHF; DNA: TGTGCCAGCCGGAGGTCCTCCTATAATTCACCCCTCCACTTT
D: .; size: few; V: TRBV15; J: TRBJ2-1; CDR3: CATSRDLGEQFF; DNA: TGTGCCACCAGCAGAGATCTAGGGGAGCAGTTCTTC
D: TRBD1; size: .; V: TRBV11-3; J: TRBJ2-2; CDR3: CASSSTTGPAGELFF; DNA: TGTGCCAGCAGCTCGACGACAGGGCCGGCCGGGGAGCTGTTTTTT
D: .; size: .; V: TRBV6-5; J: TRBJ1-4; CDR3: CASSSGSTNEKLFF; DNA: TGTGCCAGCAGTTCAGGGAGCACTAATGAAAAACTGTTTTTT
D: TRBD2; size: .; V: TRBV28; J: TRBJ2-7; CDR3: CASSFAGGYEQYF; DNA: TGTGCCAGCAGTTTTGCGGGAGGGTACGAGCAGTACTTC
D: TRBD1; size: .; V: TRBV5-8; J: TRBJ2-5; CDR3: CASSLGLGTEVQETQYF; DNA: TGTGCCAGCAGCTTAGGACTCGGGACAGAAGTACAAGAGACCCAGTACTTC
D: .; size: .; V: TRBV15; J: TRBJ1-5; CDR3: CATSRAANTGTGNQPQHF; DNA: TGTGCCACCAGCAGAGCCGCCAATACGGGCACGGGCAATCAGCCCCAGCATTTT
D: .; size: .; V: TRBV7-2; J: TRBJ1-5; CDR3: CASSAGQLGNQPQHF; DNA: TGTGCCAGCAGCGCCGGACAGTTGGGCAATCAGCCCCAGCATTTT
D: TRBD2; size: .; V: TRBV4-1; J: TRBJ2-7; CDR3: CASSPGERDIDEQYF; DNA: TGCGCCAGCAGCCCCGGGGAGCGGGATATCGACGAGCAGTACTTC
D: .; size: .; V: TRBV5-5; J: TRBJ1-2; CDR3: CASSLVYGYTF; DNA: TGTGCCAGCAGCTTGGTTTACGGCTACACCTTC
D: .; size: once; V: TRBV11-3; J: TRBJ2-2; CDR3: CASSLGVADNTGELFF; DNA: TGTGCCAGCAGCTTAGGGGTCGCCGATAACACCGGGGAGCTGTTTTTT
D: TRBD1; size: .; V: TRBV7-2; J: TRBJ1-1; CDR3: CASSLAGQVMNTEAFF; DNA: TGTGCCAGCAGCTTAGCAGGACAGGTCATGAACACTGAAGCTTTCTTT
D: .; size: .; V: TRBV19; J: TRBJ1-1; CDR3: CASSPFLGTDPEAFF; DNA: TGTGCCAGTAGCCCCTTCCTTGGGACTGATCCTGAAGCTTTCTTT
D: .; size: .; V: TRBV4-3; J: TRBJ1-4; CDR3: CASSQATAYNEKLFF; DNA: TGCGCCAGCAGCCAAGCCACAGCGTATAATGAAAAACTGTTTTTT
D: TRBD2; size: .; V: TRBV6-5; J: TRBJ2-3; CDR3: CASTPAGGPPDTQYF; DNA: TGTGCCAGCACCCCAGCGGGAGGCCCCCCAGATACGCAGTATTTT
D: TRBD1; size: .; V: TRBV7-2; J: TRBJ1-2; CDR3: CASSFLDRGSDYGYTF; DNA: TGTGCCAGCAGCTTCCTGGACAGGGGATCCGACTATGGCTACACCTTC
D: TRBD2; size: .; V: TRBV7-8; J: TRBJ2-2; CDR3: CASSPRGVAGATDTGELFF; DNA: TGTGCCAGCAGCCCCCGGGGGGTAGCGGGGGCGACCGACACCGGGGAGCTGTTTTTT
D: TRBD1; size: .; V: TRBV29-1; J: TRBJ1-2; CDR3: CSVVQGGYGYTF; DNA: TGCAGCGTTGTCCAGGGGGGCTATGGCTACACCTTC
D: TRBD2; size: .; V: TRBV25-1; J: TRBJ2-3; CDR3: CASSSGLAGGEGTDTQYF; DNA: TGTGCCAGCAGTTCTGGGCTAGCGGGAGGTGAGGGCACAGATACGCAGTATTTT
D: .; size: few; V: TRBV7-2; J: TRBJ1-1; CDR3: CASSQMSRNTEAFF; DNA: TGTGCCAGCAGCCAAATGTCAAGGAACACTGAAGCTTTCTTT
D: TRBD2; size: .; V: TRBV28; J: TRBJ2-7; CDR3: CASSLAGGYEQYF; DNA: TGTGCCAGCAGTTTAGCGGGAGGCTACGAGCAGTACTTC
D: .; size: once; V: TRBV6-5; J: TRBJ2-7; CDR3: CASSYPPGLGRYEQYF; DNA: TGTGCCAGCAGTTACCCCCCGGGACTGGGGAGGTACGAGCAGTACTTC
D: .; size: .; V: TRBV6-5; J: TRBJ1-1; CDR3: CASRGANTEAFF; DNA: TGTGCCAGCAGAGGGGCGAACACTGAAGCTTTCTTT
D: .; size: .; V: TRBV2; J: TRBJ1-5; CDR3: CASSYSQGARPQHF; DNA: TGTGCCAGCAGTTACAGTCAAGGGGCTCGGCCCCAGCATTTT
D: .; size: once; V: TRBV25-1; J: TRBJ1-1; CDR3: CASSLTSSREVSTEAFF; DNA: TGTGCCAGCAGTCTAACCTCTTCCAGGGAGGTGAGCACTGAAGCTTTCTTT